This entry is about one TCR beta chain. Antigen unknown. Random-hexamer reverse transcription was applied to roughly 0.5 to 1 ug RNA. Across 54 Vbeta and 13 Jbeta, immunoSEQ multiplex PCR amplified TCR beta CDR3. MiXCR, applied by TCRdb to the immunoSEQ multiplex PCR reads, yields one record per CDR3 protein. The data hold approximately 160,000 distinct CDR3 sequences, with around 94% observed a single time. The data stem from a study of CD8 T cells in Susac syndrome. The study's findings and limits: As acknowledged by the study, its TCR sequencing and HLA analysis included a relatively small number of individuals.

TCR beta from blood CD8+ and CD4+ T cells was sequenced. Treatment-naive patients with stable or active relapsing-remitting disease served as multiple sclerosis controls. This TCR was sampled from a human donor with multiple sclerosis. The sequencing input was CD4+ T cells from PBMCs.

In DNA, the CDR3 is TGTGCCAGCAGCCAACCCGCGCAGGGGAACATTCAGTACTTC. Translation: CASSQPAQGNIQYF. The rearrangement links TRBV9 to TRBJ2-4; D is perhaps TRBD1 (6 bases). Trimming cost V 4 bases and J 7 bases, with 15 bases left between them. This CDR3 is 14 amino acids long. Germline CDR1 is SGDLS and CDR2 is YYNGEE.